The clone carrying this T cell receptor (beta chain) has just a few counts. Its antigen is undetermined. This entry belongs to a study of T-cell memory formation after mild COVID-19. Points from the study as a whole: Contracting CD4+ clones lay largely in CM and EM, with CD8+ ones residing in EMRA. There was a balanced CD4/CD8 profile in clones contracting day 15 to 85, and later expanders leaned CD4+. Detection of some responders pre-infection suggested pre-existing cross-reactive memory T cells participated.

The CDR3 sequence is 15 residues long. Germline V gene sequence: CDR1 SGDLS, CDR2 YYNGEE. The junction had 7 bases not matched to a gene; V was cut back by 0 bases and J by 6 bases. TCRdb reanalysed the 5' RACE reads using MiXCR and keeps one entry per CDR3 protein. The data hold 300,000 to 350,000 distinct CDR3 sequences, with roughly 19% observed a single time. This chain links TRBV9 with TRBJ1-1; TRBD1 agrees at 8 bases. The source is a man aged 18 to 30 who had mild COVID-19 (a few samples of this study predate the infection). Cell type and time point are not known. Source material: PBMCs or a T cell subset sorted from them (not recorded which). As DNA, the CDR3 is TGTGCCAGCAGCGTAGGGGATGACAGGGGACCTGAAGCTTTCTTT. Translating it yields CASSVGDDRGPEAFF.